This entry lists 24 T cell receptor beta chains sequenced from one sample in a study of blood T cell repertoires in COVID-19. Profiled with immunoSEQ multiplex PCR; TCRdb holds only in-frame clones, not every one. The profile shows around 460,000 clones, 80% to 90% of them singletons. The material sequenced was peripheral blood. The source of these receptors is a man aged 18 to 30 with COVID-19, enrolled during active disease.

The chain employs TRBV3-1 (or the pseudogene TRBV3-2) and TRBJ2-1; D is uncertain. The CDR3 has 16 amino acids. Germline CDR1 reads LGHDT; CDR2 reads YNNKEL (reference sequence). Trimming shortened V by 4 bases and J by 6 bases, and 19 bases separated the two germline ends. In nucleotides, the CDR3 is TGTGCCAGCAGCCCCTCTGTGGCTAGAATGCGCAATGAGCAGTTCTTC. Amino acids: CASSPSVARMRNEQFF.

The count of this clone is one. The chain uses TRBV29-1 and TRBJ1-1, with 8 nucleotides matching TRBD1. This CDR3 region has 13 residues. The germline gives CDR1 SQVTM, CDR2 ANQGSEA. J lost 5 bases, V lost 6 bases, and 8 bases had no gene match. The CDR3 reads CSVPGQEGTEAFF. The DNA for the CDR3 is TGCAGCGTCCCGGGACAGGAAGGAACTGAAGCTTTCTTT.

The rearrangement uses TRBV7-9 and TRBJ2-1, with D maybe TRBD2 (6 bases). This CDR3 contains 17 residues. Germline CDR1 reads SEHNR; CDR2 reads FQNEAQ (reference sequence). V was trimmed by 5 bases and J by 4 bases, leaving 21 bases between them. The DNA of the CDR3 is TGTGCCAGCAGCCCCCAGGCTAGCGCTAGATCATACAATGAGCAGTTCTTC. It is translated as CASSPQASARSYNEQFF.

The rearrangement links TRBV7-9 to TRBJ2-1; 12 nucleotides line up with TRBD2. V was pared by 6 bases and J by 8 bases, with 2 bases of the junction left unmatched. The V gene's germline CDR1 is SEHNR and CDR2 FQNEAQ (reference sequence). The CDR3 has 13 amino acids. The CDR3 bases are TGTGCCAGCAGGGCTAGCGGGAGGGATGAGCAGTTCTTC. Translated: CASRASGRDEQFF.

This clone was observed a few times. The chain has TRBV6-5 and TRBJ1-1; 8 positions match TRBD1. The V segment lost 6 bases and the J segment 4 bases; nucleotides outside the gene matches: 4. Germline V gene data show CDR1 as MNHEY and CDR2 as SVGAGI. This CDR3 is 13 amino acids long. CDR3 in amino acids: CASSPDRGTEAFF. The CDR3 DNA reads TGTGCCAGCAGCCCAGACAGGGGCACTGAAGCTTTCTTT.

The V gene is TRBV28, the J gene TRBJ2-7; 9 nucleotides agree with TRBD2. Per germline, CDR1 MDHEN and CDR2 SYDVKM. This CDR3 has 15 amino acids. Trimming removed 0 bases from V and 4 bases from J; junction bases left unmatched: 4. In nucleotides, the CDR3 is TGTGCCAGCAGTTTATGGGCTAGCGGGAAGTACGAGCAGTACTTC. Protein product: CASSLWASGKYEQYF.

The J gene is TRBJ1-2, the V gene TRBV18, with D tentatively TRBD1 (5 bases). Germline loops: CDR1 KGHSH, CDR2 LQKENI. Trimming removed 0 bases at V and 4 bases at J, with 12 bases between. CDR3 size: 15 residues. DNA of the CDR3: TGTGCCAGCTCACCACCGCAGGGAACTCTCTATGGCTACACCTTC. As protein: CASSPPQGTLYGYTF.

This clone was observed once. This rearrangement joins TRBV5-1 to TRBJ2-7; 8 bases are a match to TRBD1. V shed 0 bases, J shed 6 bases, and the junction held 8 bases outside the gene matches. CDR1 SGHRS and CDR2 YFSETQ come from the germline V gene. The CDR3 sequence is 15 residues long. Here the CDR3 DNA reads TGCGCCAGCAGCTTGGACCCGACAGGGGACGGCGAGCAGTACTTC. It is translated as CASSLDPTGDGEQYF.

This chain links TRBV11-3 with TRBJ2-2; D remains ambiguous. Germline lookup yields CDR1 SGHNT and CDR2 YENEEA. The ends were cut back, 5 bases at V and 7 bases at J, with 5 bases in the middle. The CDR3 totals 11 residues. This CDR3 is CASSGHGELFF. CDR3 in DNA: TGTGCCAGCAGCGGGCACGGGGAGCTGTTTTTT. Full variable domain (remainder filled in from reference TRBV11-3 and TRBJ2-2): EAGVVQSPRYKIIEKKQPVAFWCNPISGHNTLYWYLQNLGQGPELLIRYENEEAVDDSQLPKDRFSAERLKGVDSTLKIQPAELGDSAVYLCASSGHGELFFGEGSRLTVL.

CDR3 nucleotide sequence: TGTGCCAGCAGCTTAGTGGCGGGAGGGCCCTCGGACTACAATGAGCAGTTCTTC. Residues: CASSLVAGGPSDYNEQFF. This rearrangement joins TRBV7-3 to TRBJ2-1; the match to TRBD2 covers 9 bases. Germline V gene lookup returns CDR1 SGHTA and CDR2 FQGTGA. This CDR3 has 18 amino acids. J lost 3 bases, V lost 2 bases, and 11 bases had no gene match.

This clone has more than one count but fewer than ten. The chain recombines TRBV27 with TRBJ1-1; D remains ambiguous. From germline, CDR1 is MNHEY and CDR2 SMNVEV (reference sequence). V lost 4 bases to trimming and J lost 3 bases, with 12 bases between them. The CDR3 is 14 residues long. CDR3 sequence reads: CASSSTSRDTEAFF. CDR3 DNA sequence: TGTGCCAGCAGTTCTACCTCCCGAGACACTGAAGCTTTCTTT.

The chain combines TRBV9 with TRBJ1-2; 11 bases line up with TRBD1. Trimming at V came to 5 bases and at J to 5 bases, leaving 5 bases not matched to a gene. CDR1 is SGDLS, CDR2 YYNGEE, per germline. The CDR3 is 14 residues long. In DNA form, the CDR3 reads TGTGCCAGCAGAGCCGGGACAGGGGGTTATGGCTACACCTTC. Translating it yields CASRAGTGGYGYTF.

The rearrangement links TRBV7-8 to TRBJ1-3, with a tentative D call TRBD1 (5 bases). Trimming took off 5 bases at V and 7 bases at J, with 24 bases between the two ends. The CDR3 is 17 residues long. Germline values: CDR1 SGHVS, CDR2 FQNEAQ. This chain's CDR3 is CASSLLRDSGSWNTIYF. The CDR3 DNA reads as TGTGCCAGCAGCCTCTTGCGGGATTCAGGGTCCTGGAACACCATATATTTT. Using reference TRBV7-8 and TRBJ1-3 for the parts outside the CDR3, the full variable domain is GAGVSQSPRYKVAKRGQDVALRCDPISGHVSLFWYQQALGQGPEFLTYFQNEAQLDKSGLPSDRFFAERPEGSVSTLKIQRTQQEDSAVYLCASSLLRDSGSWNTIYFGEGSWLTVV.

About this clone itself: Within the sample, other DNA sequences also encode this same CDR3. The V call is TRBV5-1, the J call TRBJ2-6; D might be TRBD1 (6 bases). In germline, CDR1 is SGHRS, CDR2 YFSETQ. V dropped 4 bases and J dropped 0 bases, with 8 bases sitting between them. The CDR3 spans 15 residues. This chain's CDR3 is CASSLDSSGANVLTF. CDR3 nucleotides: TGCGCCAGCAGCCTGGACAGCTCTGGGGCCAACGTCCTGACTTTC.

The chain couples TRBV5-1 to TRBJ2-6; 8 nucleotides agree with TRBD1. Trimming cost V 4 bases and J 2 bases; bases outside gene matches: 11. Germline-derived CDR1 and CDR2 are SGHRS and YFSETQ. The CDR3 is 18 amino acids. The CDR3 nucleotides are TGCGCCAGCAGCCAAAGGGACAGGCCAGGCGCTGGGGCCAACGTCCTGACTTTC. Protein: CASSQRDRPGAGANVLTF.

The chain recombines TRBV18 with TRBJ2-1; tentatively, D is TRBD2 (5 bases). Trimming took off 6 bases at V and 10 bases at J, with 19 bases between the two ends. Germline V gives CDR1 KGHSH, CDR2 LQKENI. CDR3 length: 14 residues. The CDR3 DNA reads TGTGCCAGCTCCCCGGCCCCGCGAGGGAGCGAGCAGTTCTTC. Translated, it gives CASSPAPRGSEQFF.

As DNA, the CDR3 is TGTGCCATCAGTAGACAGGGAGGAGGCTACACCTTC. Protein sequence: CAISRQGGGYTF. The rearrangement joins TRBV10-3 to TRBJ1-2, with 7 bases that match TRBD1. This CDR3 has 12 residues. CDR1 and CDR2 (germline): ENHRY, SYGVKD. With V trimmed by 5 bases and J by 8 bases, 5 bases remained unmatched.

This clone has just one count. The gene calls are TRBV24-1 and TRBJ1-2; D is possibly TRBD1 (5 bases). CDR3 length: 12 amino acids. V dropped 3 bases and J dropped 10 bases, with 11 bases sitting between them. Germline CDR1 is KGHDR and CDR2 is SFDVKD. The CDR3 bases are TGTGCCACCAGTGATACTCCGGGACTCTACACCTTC. Its translation: CATSDTPGLYTF.

This chain connects TRBV25-1 to TRBJ2-1; 11 nucleotides match TRBD2. The CDR3 loop spans 16 amino acids. Germline V gene lookup returns CDR1 MGHDK and CDR2 SYGVNS. After removal of 2 bases from V and 7 bases from J, the junction contained 7 bases not matched to a gene. The CDR3 DNA sequence: TGTGCCAGCAGTGAACTTACTAGCGGGAGCGGAAATGAGCAGTTCTTC. Translating gives CASSELTSGSGNEQFF.

In this sample, this clone turned up a few times. The gene calls are TRBV18 and TRBJ2-5, with 9 bases matching TRBD1. The CDR3 contains 15 residues. J lost 5 bases, V lost 3 bases, and 7 bases had no gene match. From germline, CDR1 is KGHSH and CDR2 LQKENI. This CDR3 reads CASSPPGTGLETQYF. CDR3 DNA: TGTGCCAGCTCACCTCCCGGGACAGGGTTGGAGACCCAGTACTTC.

The chain combines TRBV2 with TRBJ2-1, with 9 bases matching TRBD2. From germline, CDR1 is SNHLY and CDR2 FYNNEI. J lost 7 bases, V lost 6 bases, and 4 bases had no gene match. The CDR3 is 13 amino acids. The CDR3 DNA reads TGTGCCAGCAGGCTAGCGGGACGGAATGAGCAGTTCTTC. Protein sequence: CASRLAGRNEQFF.

J is TRBJ2-7 and V is TRBV7-9, with D perhaps matching TRBD2 (6 bases). This CDR3 has 13 residues. Trimming removed 1 base from V and 7 bases from J, with 11 bases in between. Germline V gives CDR1 SEHNR, CDR2 FQNEAQ (reference sequence). CDR3 region: CASSLVGGNEQYF. DNA for the CDR3: TGTGCCAGCAGCTTAGTGGGCGGGAATGAGCAGTACTTC. Looking up the rest from reference TRBV7-9 and TRBJ2-7 gives the full variable domain: DTGVSQNPRHKITKRGQNVTFRCDPISEHNRLYWYRQTLGQGPEFLTYFQNEAQLEKSRLLSDRFSAERPKGSFSTLEIQRTEQGDSAMYLCASSLVGGNEQYFGPGTRLTVT.

The rearrangement joins TRBV4-1 to TRBJ2-5; D is ambiguous. Germline V gene lookup returns CDR1 MGHRA and CDR2 YSYEKL. The CDR3 consists of 13 residues. Trimming took 1 base from V and 1 from J, leaving 4 bases between them. CDR3 sequence (DNA): TGCGCCAGCAGCCAAGCGGTCCAAGAGACCCAGTACTTC. Its protein product is CASSQAVQETQYF.

This clone was seen more than once but under ten times. The chain links TRBV6-5 to TRBJ1-2; 7 bases agree with TRBD1. Losses at the gene ends were 0 bases for V and 7 bases for J; bases not matched to a gene: 5. Germline loops: CDR1 MNHEY, CDR2 SVGAGI. The CDR3 totals 14 residues. CDR3 in amino acids: CASSYSTGFTGYTF. In nucleotides, the CDR3 is TGTGCCAGCAGTTACTCGACAGGGTTCACTGGCTACACCTTC.